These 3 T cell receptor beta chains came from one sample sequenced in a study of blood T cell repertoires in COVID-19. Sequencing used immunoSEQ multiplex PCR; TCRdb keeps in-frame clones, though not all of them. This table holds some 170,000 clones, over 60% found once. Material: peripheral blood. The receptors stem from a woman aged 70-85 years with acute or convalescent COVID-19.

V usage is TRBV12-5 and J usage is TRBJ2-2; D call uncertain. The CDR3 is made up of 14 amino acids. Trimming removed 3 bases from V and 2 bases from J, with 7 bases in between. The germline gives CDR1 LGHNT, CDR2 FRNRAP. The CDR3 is CASGLAYNTGELFF. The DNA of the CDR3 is TGTGCTAGTGGTTTAGCTTACAACACCGGGGAGCTGTTTTTT.

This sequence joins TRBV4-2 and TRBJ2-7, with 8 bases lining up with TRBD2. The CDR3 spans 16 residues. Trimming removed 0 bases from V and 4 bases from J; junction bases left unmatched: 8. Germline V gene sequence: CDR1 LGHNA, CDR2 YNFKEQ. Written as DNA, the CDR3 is TGTGCCAGCAGCCAAGATGTCTGGCTAGCGGGTTACGAGCAGTACTTC. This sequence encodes CASSQDVWLAGYEQYF.

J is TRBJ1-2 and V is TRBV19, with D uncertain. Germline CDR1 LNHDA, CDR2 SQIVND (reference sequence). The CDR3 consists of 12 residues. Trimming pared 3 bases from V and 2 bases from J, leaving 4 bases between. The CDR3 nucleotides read TGTGCCAGTAGTATCGAGAACTATGGCTACACCTTC. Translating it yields CASSIENYGYTF.